Presented here are 31 T cell receptor beta chains from one specimen sequenced in a study of tumor T cells in aggressive B-cell lymphoma. The assay was immunoSEQ multiplex PCR, and TCRdb's table has in-frame clones only and misses some. This table has fewer than 3,500 clones, roughly 94% appearing once. The sequenced material came from tumor tissue. The origin of the receptors is an adult with diffuse large B cell lymphoma.

The DNA for the CDR3 is TGTGCCAGCAGCCAGGAAGGACATCAGGTAGGGGCCAACGTCCTGACTTTC. This gives the protein CASSQEGHQVGANVLTF. V gene TRBV4-2 combines with J gene TRBJ2-6; tentatively, D is TRBD1 (5 bases). V lost 3 bases and J lost 4, with 16 bases in between. The germline V gene has CDR1 LGHNA and CDR2 YNFKEQ. This CDR3 contains 17 residues.

The chain recombines TRBV19 with TRBJ2-5, with 8 bases fitting TRBD2. The CDR3 is made up of 16 amino acids. Germline V gives CDR1 LNHDA, CDR2 SQIVND (reference sequence). V gave up 5 bases and J gave up 4 bases; unmatched junction bases: 12. The CDR3 DNA reads TGTGCCAGTAGTCCTCCGGGGGGGGCGGGAGGAGAGACCCAGTACTTC. Translating gives CASSPPGGAGGETQYF.

The rearrangement joins TRBV7-6 to TRBJ1-3; 8 bases are shared with TRBD1. The V gene's germline CDR1 is SGHVS and CDR2 FNYEAQ. This CDR3 is 15 amino acids long. Germline trimming cut 3 bases from V and 3 bases from J; bases unmatched to any gene: 4. CDR3: CASSLAGGYGNTIYF. CDR3 nucleotides: TGTGCCAGCAGCTTGGCAGGGGGCTATGGAAACACCATATATTTT.

This sequence joins TRBV7-6 and TRBJ1-5, with TRBD1 identical over 7 bases. Unmatched junction bases numbered 9, after V lost 3 bases and J lost 4 bases. The CDR3 sequence is 16 residues long. Germline lookup yields CDR1 SGHVS and CDR2 FNYEAQ. The CDR3 spells CASSLYTGTANQPQHF. The CDR3 DNA sequence: TGTGCCAGCAGCTTGTACACCGGGACAGCTAATCAGCCCCAGCATTTT.

V is TRBV4-1 and J is TRBJ2-4; D remains unclear. Trimming left V 0 bases short and J 3 bases short, with 21 bases between. CDR3 length: 19 amino acids. In germline, CDR1 is MGHRA, CDR2 YSYEKL. This chain's CDR3 is CASSQESPSSAGLKNIQYF. CDR3 bases: TGCGCCAGCAGCCAAGAGAGCCCCTCGTCGGCTGGGCTCAAAAACATTCAGTACTTC.

This clone came up once. The V gene is TRBV5-1, the J gene TRBJ2-1; D is perhaps TRBD1 (5 bases). V was cut by 4 bases and J by 0 bases, with 11 bases left in between. The length of the CDR3 is 15 residues. CDR1 and CDR2 (germline): SGHRS, YFSETQ. CDR3 protein: CASSDSPSSYNEQFF. The CDR3 bases are TGCGCCAGCAGCGACAGCCCTAGCTCCTACAATGAGCAGTTCTTC. Looking up the rest from reference TRBV5-1 and TRBJ2-1 gives the full variable domain: KAGVTQTPRYLIKTRGQQVTLSCSPISGHRSVSWYQQTPGQGLQFLFEYFSETQRNKGNFPGRFSGRQFSNSRSEMNVSTLELGDSALYLCASSDSPSSYNEQFFGPGTRLTVL.

V is TRBV5-4 and J is TRBJ2-5; unclear D gene. Germline assignment: CDR1 SGHNT and CDR2 YYREEE (reference sequence). V lost 4 bases, J lost 0 bases, and 7 bases lay in between. There are 13 residues in the CDR3. CDR3 nucleotides: TGTGCCAGCAGCAGCGAATACCAAGAGACCCAGTACTTC. Translation: CASSSEYQETQYF.

The rearrangement joins TRBV2 to TRBJ2-7; D is ambiguous. This CDR3 has 12 residues. Germline V lookup: CDR1 SNHLY, CDR2 FYNNEI. Trimming removed 6 bases at V and 0 bases at J, with 6 bases between. The CDR3 DNA follows: TGTGCCAGCAGATCGGTCTCCTACGAGCAGTACTTC. Translating gives CASRSVSYEQYF.

The J gene is TRBJ2-1, the V gene TRBV7-9; 8 bases fit TRBD2. Germline V lookup: CDR1 SEHNR, CDR2 FQNEAQ (reference sequence). V was pared by 2 bases and J by 8 bases, with 8 bases of the junction left unmatched. This CDR3 region has 15 residues. The CDR3 here is CASSLWNSGKHEQFF. For the CDR3, the DNA is TGTGCCAGCAGCTTATGGAATAGCGGGAAGCATGAGCAGTTCTTC. Based on the CDR3 plus reference TRBV7-9 and TRBJ2-1, the full variable domain is DTGVSQNPRHKITKRGQNVTFRCDPISEHNRLYWYRQTLGQGPEFLTYFQNEAQLEKSRLLSDRFSAERPKGSFSTLEIQRTEQGDSAMYLCASSLWNSGKHEQFFGPGTRLTVL.

The chain employs TRBV11-2 and TRBJ2-1; D not certain. The germline CDR1 and CDR2 sequences are SGHAT and FQNNGV. This CDR3 region has 13 residues. V lost 5 bases and J lost 5, with 10 bases in between. The CDR3 DNA reads TGTGCCAGCAGCCGAGACAACAACAATGAGCAGTTCTTC. The encoded protein is CASSRDNNNEQFF.

The chain carries TRBV29-1 and TRBJ1-1, with D unclear. CDR1 is SQVTM and CDR2 is ANQGSEA in the germline V gene. The CDR3 has 11 residues. Trimming took 5 bases from V and 6 from J, leaving 10 bases between them. This CDR3 reads CSVNSGAEAFF. Here the CDR3 DNA reads TGCAGCGTTAATTCCGGGGCTGAAGCTTTCTTT.

The chain combines TRBV2 with TRBJ1-5; TRBD1 might be the D (5 bases). Trimming removed 3 bases at V and 2 bases at J, with 8 bases between. Germline assignment: CDR1 SNHLY and CDR2 FYNNEI. CDR3 length: 14 residues. CDR3 coding DNA: TGTGCCAGCAGTGAGGCACAGGGCAATCAGCCCCAGCATTTT. Translated, it gives CASSEAQGNQPQHF.

V gene TRBV11-3 combines with J gene TRBJ2-3, with 10 bases that match TRBD2. The germline gives CDR1 SGHNT, CDR2 YENEEA. Trimming at V came to 5 bases and at J to 1 base, leaving 3 bases not matched to a gene. This CDR3 spans 15 amino acids. The CDR3 is CASSTGLAGTDTQYF. The DNA of the CDR3 is TGTGCCAGCAGCACCGGACTAGCGGGCACAGATACGCAGTATTTT.

The J gene is TRBJ2-3, the V gene TRBV7-2; TRBD2 might be the D (6 bases). The germline CDR1 and CDR2 sequences are SGHTA and FQGNSA. The CDR3 runs 14 residues. V was pared by 0 bases and J by 5 bases, with 9 bases between. The CDR3 nucleotides read TGTGCCAGCAGCTTAGCGGGAGGCCGAGATACGCAGTATTTT. It yields the protein CASSLAGGRDTQYF.

The J gene is TRBJ2-7, the V gene TRBV7-2, with D possibly matching TRBD2 (6 bases). This CDR3 is built from 14 residues. V lost 7 bases and J lost 0, with 13 bases in between. In germline, CDR1 is SGHTA, CDR2 FQGNSA. The CDR3 here is CASTNREYSYEQYF. CDR3 sequence (DNA): TGTGCCAGCACCAACCGGGAGTACTCCTACGAGCAGTACTTC.

The chain combines TRBV7-2 with TRBJ2-5; the match to TRBD2 covers 9 bases. The J call is doubtful: the DNA matches TRBJ2-7 better. Germline assignment: CDR1 SGHTA and CDR2 FQGNSA. The CDR3 contains 16 residues. The CDR3 bases are TGTGCCAGCAGGTCGGGACTAGCTCCCCGACGAGGCGAGCAGTACTTC. Translation: CASRSGLAPRRGEQYF.

The J gene is TRBJ1-3, the V gene TRBV4-1, with a possible D match to TRBD1 (5 bases). This CDR3 is 14 amino acids long. The germline V and J ends were trimmed by 1 base and 5 bases, with 9 bases remaining between them. CDR1 is MGHRA, CDR2 YSYEKL, per germline. The CDR3 loop is CASSQGTHRNTIYF. The CDR3 DNA follows: TGCGCCAGCAGCCAAGGGACACATAGAAACACCATATATTTT.

The chain couples TRBV7-2 to TRBJ2-5; perhaps TRBD1 as D (5 bases). The V and J ends lost 5 bases and 1 base respectively, with 11 bases between them. The length of the CDR3 is 14 residues. Looked up from germline, CDR1 is SGHTA and CDR2 is FQGNSA. The CDR3 here is CASSLTGGQETQYF. Written as DNA, the CDR3 is TGTGCCAGCAGCCTCACAGGTGGCCAAGAGACCCAGTACTTC.

The chain has TRBV5-1 and TRBJ2-3; TRBD2 aligns across 9 bases. J gave up 10 bases and V 4 bases, and 7 bases lay outside the gene matches. The CDR3 is made up of 13 amino acids. Germline assignment: CDR1 SGHRS and CDR2 YFSETQ. The CDR3 region is CASSGIAGEAQYF. CDR3 nucleotide sequence: TGCGCCAGCAGCGGGATAGCGGGAGAGGCGCAGTATTTT.

In its sample, this clone was seen once. A junction boundary mismatches the germline segment, possibly from a read error. This chain joins TRBV15 and TRBJ2-7, with D tentatively TRBD1 (6 bases). The CDR3 runs 16 residues. CDR1 is LNHNV, CDR2 YYDKDF, per germline (reference sequence). Here the CDR3 DNA reads TGTGCCACCAGCAGAGATAAACGACAGGCCTCCTACGAGCAGCACTTC. As protein: CATSRDKRQASYEQHF.

This rearrangement joins TRBV6-5 to TRBJ2-7; TRBD1 aligns across 7 bases. Trimming cost V 6 bases and J 7 bases; bases outside gene matches: 9. The CDR3 sequence is 13 residues long. Germline loops: CDR1 MNHEY, CDR2 SVGAGI. This CDR3 reads CASSLTGSREQYF. The DNA for the CDR3 is TGTGCCAGCAGCCTGACAGGGTCGCGGGAGCAGTACTTC.

This chain's CDR3 is CSVEDYGQPQHF. CDR3 nucleotide sequence: TGCAGCGTTGAAGATTATGGCCAGCCCCAGCATTTT. V and J are TRBV29-1 and TRBJ1-5, with no clear D. Per the germline V gene, CDR1 is SQVTM and CDR2 is ANQGSEA. This CDR3 contains 12 residues. V was trimmed by 0 bases and J by 7 bases, leaving 7 bases between them.

The V gene is TRBV5-1, the J gene TRBJ2-1; 10 bases align to TRBD2. The germline CDR1 and CDR2 sequences are SGHRS and YFSETQ. Unmatched junction bases numbered 11, after V lost 4 bases and J lost 10 bases. The CDR3 runs to 15 residues. The CDR3 DNA reads as TGCGCCAGCAGCAACGCTAGCGGGAGCGCCTTGGAGCAGTTCTTC. The encoded protein is CASSNASGSALEQFF.

The gene calls are TRBV7-2 and TRBJ2-7; D perhaps matches TRBD1 (5 bases). With 4 bases removed from V and 6 bases from J, the gap between germline ends came to 16 bases. In germline, CDR1 is SGHTA, CDR2 FQGNSA. The CDR3 contains 14 residues. CDR3 in amino acids: CASSSQGLGGEQYF. CDR3 coding DNA: TGTGCCAGCAGCTCCCAGGGCCTGGGTGGCGAGCAGTACTTC.

The V gene is TRBV29-1, the J gene TRBJ1-1, with a tentative D call TRBD1 (6 bases). CDR3 length: 12 amino acids. V lost 7 bases and J lost 5, with 14 bases in between. Germline loops: CDR1 SQVTM, CDR2 ANQGSEA. The CDR3 bases are TGCAGCGGTGGACAGAGAGAGACTGAAGCTTTCTTT. Protein product: CSGGQRETEAFF.

CDR3 nucleotides: TGTGCCAGCAGCTTAGACGAGTGGCAGCCCCAGCATTTT. Amino acids: CASSLDEWQPQHF. The rearrangement joins TRBV11-2 to TRBJ1-5; D not certain. The CDR3 runs 13 residues. Germline CDR1 is SGHAT and CDR2 is FQNNGV. Trimming shortened V by 0 bases and J by 7 bases, and 7 bases separated the two germline ends.

This sequence joins TRBV29-1 and TRBJ2-7; TRBD1 aligns across 10 bases. There are 15 residues in the CDR3. J lost 4 bases, V lost 7 bases, and 13 bases had no gene match. The germline gives CDR1 SQVTM, CDR2 ANQGSEA. CDR3: CSADTGQGSLYEQYF. The CDR3 DNA reads TGCAGCGCCGATACGGGACAGGGGAGTCTGTACGAGCAGTACTTC.

V is TRBV6-1 and J is TRBJ2-7; TRBD2 matches at 7 bases. J gave up 4 bases and V 7 bases, and 13 bases lay outside the gene matches. The CDR3 contains 15 residues. Germline V lookup: CDR1 MNHNS, CDR2 SASEGT. The CDR3 loop is CASISKAGLSYEQYF. As DNA, the CDR3 is TGTGCCAGCATTTCTAAAGCGGGGTTATCTTACGAGCAGTACTTC.

This chain links TRBV27 with TRBJ1-2; TRBD1 aligns across 9 bases. The trim removed 6 bases at V and 7 bases at J, leaving 9 bases unmatched. This CDR3 has 14 residues. Germline CDR1 MNHEY, CDR2 SMNVEV (reference sequence). The DNA for the CDR3 is TGTGCCAGCAGACTGGGACAGGGCATGGGTGGCTACACCTTC. Protein product: CASRLGQGMGGYTF.

This clone was observed a handful of times. V usage is TRBV5-5 and J usage is TRBJ1-5; a weak D match, TRBD1 (5 bases). The V end lost 0 bases, the J end lost 6 bases, and 13 bases lay between the germline ends. From germline, CDR1 is SGHKS and CDR2 YYEKEE (reference sequence). The length of the CDR3 is 15 residues. The CDR3 region is CASSLGGGGSQPQHF. The CDR3 region has the DNA TGTGCCAGCAGCTTGGGTGGGGGAGGGAGTCAGCCCCAGCATTTT. Full variable domain (missing parts from reference TRBV5-5 and TRBJ1-5): DAGVTQSPTHLIKTRGQQVTLRCSPISGHKSVSWYQQVLGQGPQFIFQYYEKEERGRGNFPDRFSARQFPNYSSELNVNALLLGDSALYLCASSLGGGGSQPQHFGDGTRLSIL.

V gene TRBV7-6 combines with J gene TRBJ2-7; 7 bases map to TRBD1. V lost 5 bases to trimming and J lost 7 bases; unmatched junction nucleotides: 5. This CDR3 comprises 12 residues. Germline CDR1 reads SGHVS; CDR2 reads FNYEAQ. CDR3 region: CASSETGNEQYF. CDR3 DNA: TGTGCCAGCAGCGAGACAGGGAATGAGCAGTACTTC.